The 13 T cell receptor beta chains reported below all come from one sample, sequenced in a study of tumor and adjacent non-tumor tissue in lung cancer listed by TCRdb under 2018. RNA was isolated from bulk, unsorted tissue, and RNA quality was assessed with a NanoDrop ND-1000 and an Agilent 2100. Distant non-tumor tissue taken more than 3 cm from the tumor edge was used as the normal lung sample. Library preparation was by multiplex PCR. Sequencing was performed on an Illumina HiSeq 2500. Following protocols modified from ARM-PCR, the researchers constructed TCRbeta libraries through three rounds of nested PCR with primers (Table S4). In TCRdb, the public reads were trimmed at Q25 with fastp and aligned with MiXCR, with productive beta chains retained. Every distinct CDR3 protein forms one entry, paired with its most common genes and DNA. The sample table holds more than 45,000 distinct CDR3 sequences, of which around three quarters were seen once. In total, the top ten clones hold 23% of the sample.

The sample was distant non-tumor lung tissue. The receptor source for this set is a woman aged 55-69 years with non-small cell lung cancer.

This clonotype has a count of ten or more. Possible read error: a much larger clone is one base away. V and J are TRBV11-2 and TRBJ2-2; D may be TRBD2 (5 bases). The CDR3 runs to 15 residues. V lost 2 bases and J lost 7, with 14 bases in between. CDR1 is SGHAT and CDR2 is FQNNGV in the germline V gene. CDR3 residues: CASSLRQEASGELFF. The CDR3 region has the DNA TGTGCCAGCAGCTTACGGCAGGAGGCGAGCGGGGAGCTGTTTTTT.

Regarding this clonotype: Lacking the conserved final phenylalanine or tryptophan, this CDR3 likely reflects a read error. The chain has TRBV29-1 and TRBJ2-7; TRBD1 or TRBD2 may be the D gene (5 bases each). Deletions cut 2 bases from V and 9 bases from J, with 20 bases between. Germline loops: CDR1 SQVTM, CDR2 ANQGSEA. There are 14 residues in the CDR3. The CDR3 loop reads CSVERSGSGSAQYL. As DNA, the CDR3 is TGCAGCGTTGAACGCTCGGGGTCAGGGAGCGCGCAGTACCTC.

Comments on this clonotype: Just one base apart from a much larger clone, this may be a read error. It is likely a read error, because the conserved phenylalanine at the end of the CDR3 is missing. The chain joins TRBV5-1 to TRBJ1-5; D is possibly TRBD1 (5 bases). V was trimmed by 1 base and J by 1 base, leaving 9 bases between them. The germline gives CDR1 SGHRS, CDR2 YFSETQ. The CDR3 extends over 15 amino acids. The CDR3, as DNA: TGCGCCAGCAGCTTGCAAGGGGCCAGCAATCAGCCCCAGCATTAT. It codes for CASSLQGASNQPQHY.

The sample holds a few counts of this clonotype. The chain uses TRBV7-3 and TRBJ2-3; D gene uncertain. Per the germline V gene, CDR1 is SGHTA and CDR2 is FQGTGA. This CDR3 has 12 amino acids. V lost 5 bases and J lost 6, with 9 bases in between. The chain's CDR3 is CASSQGQDTQYF. The DNA for the CDR3 is TGTGCCAGCAGCCAAGGGCAGGATACGCAGTATTTT.

Concerning this clonotype itself: The junction does not match germline at one end; this may be a read error. The V and J genes are TRBV29-1 and TRBJ2-2, with D perhaps TRBD2 (7 bases). This CDR3 is 13 amino acids long. Germline CDR1 SQVTM, CDR2 ANQGSEA. The CDR3 spells CRVSRDNRGELFF. The CDR3 DNA reads as TGCAGGGTCAGCAGGGACAACCGGGGGGAGCTTTTTTTT.

This clonotype was recorded a few times. The rearrangement links TRBV4-2 to TRBJ2-2; 8 bases map to TRBD1. The V gene's germline CDR1 is LGHNA and CDR2 YNFKEQ. With V trimmed by 5 bases and J by 0 bases, 5 bases remained unmatched. The length of the CDR3 is 16 residues. The CDR3 here is CASSTKGQANTGELFF. CDR3 coding DNA: TGTGCCAGCAGCACGAAGGGACAGGCGAACACCGGGGAGCTGTTTTTT.

In the case of this clonotype: Since no conserved phenylalanine or tryptophan closes the CDR3, a read error is the likely cause. V gene TRBV11-3 combines with J gene TRBJ2-7, with a tentative D call TRBD2 (5 bases). Per the germline V gene, CDR1 is SGHNT and CDR2 is YENEEA. CDR3 length: 14 amino acids. The DNA of the CDR3 is TGTGTCAACAGCTTAGATACGGGAACATACGAGCAGTACTTA. As protein: CVNSLDTGTYEQYL.

This clonotype came up once. The V gene is TRBV29-1, the J gene TRBJ2-1; 11 bases are shared with TRBD1. CDR1 is SQVTM and CDR2 is ANQGSEA in the germline V gene. The CDR3 consists of 16 residues. Losses at the gene ends were 2 bases for V and 10 bases for J; bases not matched to a gene: 13. CDR3: CSVERGRGQGAGEQFF. The CDR3 DNA sequence: TGCAGCGTTGAAAGGGGTAGAGGACAGGGGGCAGGCGAGCAGTTCTTC.

V and J are TRBV5-4 and TRBJ2-2; D is possibly TRBD1 (6 bases). CDR1 is SGHNT and CDR2 is YYREEE in the germline V gene (reference sequence). Trimming cost V 3 bases and J 4 bases, with 22 bases left between them. This CDR3 is 18 amino acids long. The CDR3 spells CASSSDRSKGPSTGELFF. The CDR3 DNA reads as TGTGCCAGCAGCTCGGACAGATCAAAGGGCCCGAGCACCGGGGAGCTGTTTTTT.

As for this clonotype: A much larger clone sits a single nucleotide away, making a read error possible. V gene TRBV28 combines with J gene TRBJ2-3, with a tentative D call TRBD2 (5 bases). The germline CDR1 and CDR2 sequences are MDHEN and SYDVKM. V dropped 4 bases and J dropped 1 base, with 18 bases sitting between them. This CDR3 is 17 amino acids long. This CDR3 reads CASSSPNGFGGTDTQYF. The CDR3, as DNA: TGTGCCAGCAGTTCCCCTAACGGGTTCGGGGGCACAGATACGCAGTATTTT.

A remark on this clonotype: One end of the junction is discordant with germline, which a read error may explain. The chain uses TRBV6-7 and TRBJ2-7; D is undetermined. Being an ORF, TRBV6-7 has a function that is uncertain. The CDR3 extends over 15 amino acids. The CDR3 sequence: CTSSYSYMGSYEQYF. For the CDR3, the DNA is TGTACCAGCAGTTACTCGTACATGGGGTCCTACGAGCAGTACTTC.

This clonotype was picked up many times. This chain connects TRBV5-4 to TRBJ2-1; D is uncertain. The germline CDR1 and CDR2 sequences are SGHNT and YYREEE (reference sequence). Trimming shortened V by 3 bases and J by 9 bases, and 7 bases separated the two germline ends. The CDR3 extends over 11 amino acids. Here the CDR3 DNA reads TGTGCCAGCAGCTCCCGTTTTGAGCAGTTCTTC. Protein: CASSSRFEQFF.

About this clonotype itself: The conserved closing phenylalanine or tryptophan is absent in this CDR3, likely reflecting a read error. No DNA is shown, since the ends of the CDR3 on it are uncertain; the CDR3 is the one TCRdb lists. The chain employs TRBV12-3 or TRBV12-4 and TRBJ1-1. The length of the CDR3 is 12 amino acids, counting both ends. This CDR3 is CASTDLGEVVFY.